Following are 27 T cell receptor beta chains from one sample sequenced in a study of control samples from healthy donors and cancer patients. TCRdb's copy holds only in-frame clones and misses some; the assay was immunoSEQ multiplex PCR. The sample contains over 65,000 clones, roughly nine tenths of which appear only once. The sequenced sample was PBMCs. These receptors all stem from a woman aged 50 to 60 with colorectal cancer.

In this sample, this clone turned up once. The J gene is TRBJ2-4, the V gene TRBV7-2; D is undetermined. Germline V gene lookup returns CDR1 SGHTA and CDR2 FQGNSA. The CDR3 covers 16 residues. The V and J ends lost 1 base and 0 bases respectively, with 10 bases between them. CDR3 amino acids: CASSLDPGGAKNIQYF. CDR3 in DNA: TGTGCCAGCAGCTTAGACCCCGGTGGAGCCAAAAACATTCAGTACTTC.

The CDR3 spells CASRGQGISPLHF. The CDR3 nucleotides are TGTGCCAGCAGAGGACAGGGGATTTCACCCCTCCACTTT. V and J are TRBV2 and TRBJ1-6; 9 bases align to TRBD1. Germline V gives CDR1 SNHLY, CDR2 FYNNEI. J lost 9 bases, V lost 6 bases, and 3 bases had no gene match. CDR3 length: 13 amino acids.

This chain joins TRBV2 and TRBJ2-7, with TRBD1 as a possible D gene (5 bases). Germline V gene data show CDR1 as SNHLY and CDR2 as FYNNEI. CDR3 size: 14 residues. V gave up 4 bases and J gave up 2 bases, with 12 bases separating them. Here the CDR3 DNA reads TGTGCCAGCAGTGGTAGGACATCAGCCTACGAGCAGTACGTC. Protein product: CASSGRTSAYEQYV.

The rearrangement links TRBV15 to TRBJ2-3; perhaps D is TRBD1 or TRBD2 (5 bases each). The CDR3 covers 13 residues. CDR1 is LNHNV, CDR2 YYDKDF, per germline (reference sequence). Trimming removed 8 bases at V and 1 base at J, with 10 bases between. CDR3 loop: CATRRDGTDTQYF. CDR3 sequence (DNA): TGTGCCACCCGCCGGGACGGCACAGATACGCAGTATTTT.

The rearrangement links TRBV6-2 or TRBV6-3 to TRBJ1-2; 8 positions agree with TRBD1. The CDR3 extends over 14 amino acids. The ends lost 4 bases at V and 4 bases at J; junction bases unmatched: 5. The V gene's germline CDR1 is MNHEY and CDR2 SVGEGT. The CDR3 protein is CASSFGTGPYGYTF. The DNA of the CDR3 is TGTGCCAGCAGTTTCGGGACAGGCCCCTATGGCTACACCTTC.

This rearrangement joins TRBV7-2 to TRBJ2-1; 13 nucleotides agree with TRBD2. The V and J ends lost 3 bases and 10 bases, in that order; junction bases with no gene match: 3. Looked up from germline, CDR1 is SGHTA and CDR2 is FQGNSA. The CDR3 length is 14 residues. CDR3 in DNA: TGTGCCAGCAGCTTTGGACTAGCGGGGGCGGAGCAGTTCTTC. Its protein product is CASSFGLAGAEQFF.

The rearrangement joins TRBV28 to TRBJ2-2, with D unclear. V lost 3 bases, J lost 5 bases, and 7 bases lay in between. This CDR3 is 13 amino acids long. Germline CDR1 MDHEN, CDR2 SYDVKM. The CDR3, as DNA: TGTGCCAGCAGTTTGCACACAACCGGGGAGCTGTTTTTT. The encoded protein is CASSLHTTGELFF.

The chain links TRBV4-3 to TRBJ1-5; D gene unclear. The germline V gene has CDR1 LGHNA and CDR2 YSLEER. The length of the CDR3 is 13 residues. V shed 0 bases and J shed 6 bases, with 6 bases lying between them. This chain's CDR3 is CASSQELGQPQHF. The CDR3 DNA is TGCGCCAGCAGCCAAGAATTGGGTCAGCCCCAGCATTTT.

V gene TRBV5-5 combines with J gene TRBJ1-2, with 8 bases matching TRBD1. J gave up 7 bases and V 3 bases, and 14 bases lay outside the gene matches. The CDR3 is made up of 16 amino acids. The V gene's germline CDR1 is SGHKS and CDR2 YYEKEE (reference sequence). CDR3 residues: CASSSPSLTGGGGYTF. CDR3 DNA sequence: TGTGCCAGCAGCTCACCTTCCCTCACAGGGGGAGGTGGCTACACCTTC.

This chain connects TRBV15 to TRBJ2-7; a possible D gene is TRBD1 (5 bases). The V end was cut by 0 bases, the J end by 5 bases, with 11 bases between. Germline CDR1 is LNHNV and CDR2 is YYDKDF (reference sequence). There are 14 residues in the CDR3. The CDR3 DNA reads as TGTGCCACCAGCAGAGATAGGGGCAGTAACGAGCAGTACGTC. This translates into CATSRDRGSNEQYV.

The rearrangement joins TRBV14 to TRBJ1-2; 7 bases align to TRBD1. The CDR3 runs to 14 residues. After removal of 4 bases from V and 0 bases from J, the junction contained 2 bases not matched to a gene. Germline assignment: CDR1 SGHDN and CDR2 FVKESK. The DNA for the CDR3 is TGTGCCAGCAGCCCCGGGACAGCTAACTATGGCTACACCTTC. Encoded protein: CASSPGTANYGYTF.

The chain is built from TRBV20-1 and TRBJ1-4; 7 positions match TRBD1. Trimming at V came to 6 bases and at J to 0 bases, leaving 4 bases not matched to a gene. The CDR3 is made up of 14 amino acids. Germline V gene sequence: CDR1 DFQATT, CDR2 SNEGSKA (reference sequence). The CDR3 reads CSASGTATNEKLFF. For the CDR3, the DNA is TGCAGTGCGAGTGGGACAGCAACTAATGAAAAACTGTTTTTT.

The chain links TRBV7-8 to TRBJ2-1; TRBD2 matches 11 bases. The CDR3 runs 16 residues. Germline V gene lookup returns CDR1 SGHVS and CDR2 FQNEAQ. V shed 2 bases, J shed 7 bases, and the junction held 7 bases outside the gene matches. The CDR3 sequence: CASSLRVAGGENEQFF. CDR3 nucleotide sequence: TGTGCCAGCAGCTTACGAGTAGCGGGGGGGGAGAATGAGCAGTTCTTC.

This rearrangement joins TRBV5-3 to TRBJ1-5; D is undetermined. TRBV5-3 is an ORF, with its function uncertain. V gave up 0 bases and J gave up 5 bases, with 21 bases separating them. This CDR3 is built from 18 residues. The CDR3 is CARSLGVVSGAGDQPQHF. CDR3 sequence (DNA): TGTGCCAGAAGCTTGGGCGTGGTCTCGGGAGCCGGGGATCAGCCCCAGCATTTT.

This chain connects TRBV19 to TRBJ1-2; D remains unclear. Germline CDR1 and CDR2: LNHDA and SQIVND (reference sequence). CDR3 length: 15 amino acids. V was clipped by 3 bases and J by 4 bases, with 15 bases between them. CDR3 region: CASSIGPDVGYGYTF. The CDR3 nucleotides read TGTGCCAGTAGTATTGGTCCAGATGTCGGCTATGGCTACACCTTC.

This chain uses TRBV5-6 with TRBJ2-5; 8 bases map to TRBD1. Germline CDR1 is SGHDT and CDR2 is YYEEEE. Trimming cost V 0 bases and J 4 bases; bases outside gene matches: 5. The CDR3 runs to 15 residues. CDR3 coding DNA: TGTGCCAGCAGCTTGGCTCGGACAGGGCTAGAGACCCAGTACTTC. This codes for CASSLARTGLETQYF.

The rearrangement links TRBV30 to TRBJ1-2; D not resolved. CDR1 is GTSNPN, CDR2 SVGIG, per germline (reference sequence). The CDR3 loop spans 11 amino acids. The V end was cut by 2 bases, the J end by 7 bases, with 8 bases between. The CDR3 sequence is CAWSPGGGYTF. The CDR3 DNA is TGTGCCTGGAGTCCCGGTGGTGGCTACACCTTC. Full variable domain (rest looked up from reference TRBV30 and TRBJ1-2): SQTIHQWPATLVQPVGSPLSLECTVEGTSNPNLYWYRQAAGRGLQLLFYSVGIGQISSEVPQNLSASRPQDRQFILSSKKLLLSDSGFYLCAWSPGGGYTFGSGTRLTVV.

The rearrangement uses TRBV6-4 and TRBJ2-5; maybe TRBD2 (5 bases). From germline, CDR1 is MRHNA and CDR2 SNTAGT. The CDR3 has 13 amino acids. The ends were cut back, 2 bases at V and 4 bases at J, with 8 bases in the middle. The DNA for the CDR3 is TGTGCCAGCAGTGACGATCGGGGAGAGACCCAGTACTTC. This sequence encodes CASSDDRGETQYF.

The J gene is TRBJ2-5, the V gene TRBV15, with a tentative D call TRBD2 (5 bases). V was trimmed by 3 bases and J by 4 bases, leaving 12 bases between them. Germline CDR1 is LNHNV and CDR2 is YYDKDF (reference sequence). This CDR3 has 14 amino acids. The DNA for the CDR3 is TGTGCCACCAGCAGGAGGGCCGAAGGAGAGACCCAGTACTTC. This encodes CATSRRAEGETQYF.

The chain joins TRBV7-2 to TRBJ2-3; possible D gene TRBD2, 5 bases. The CDR3 extends over 15 amino acids. Germline assignment: CDR1 SGHTA and CDR2 FQGNSA. V was pared by 5 bases and J by 6 bases, with 18 bases between. CDR3 sequence: CASSERSQWVDTQYF. The CDR3 DNA is TGTGCCAGCAGCGAGCGGTCCCAGTGGGTCGATACGCAGTATTTT.

The chain employs TRBV7-3 and TRBJ2-6; perhaps TRBD1 as D (6 bases). Per the germline V gene, CDR1 is SGHTA and CDR2 is FQGTGA. The CDR3 runs 14 residues. The V and J ends lost 7 bases and 1 base respectively, with 8 bases between them. CDR3 sequence: CASKQGSGANVLTF. The DNA of the CDR3 is TGTGCCAGCAAACAGGGTTCTGGGGCCAACGTCCTGACTTTC.

The genes are TRBV6-1 and TRBJ2-1; 9 bases match TRBD2. The CDR3 length is 16 residues. Trimming took 2 bases from V and 2 from J; bases not matched to a gene: 4. Germline CDR1 and CDR2: MNHNS and SASEGT. CDR3 nucleotide sequence: TGTGCCAGCAGTGAATTTTCTAGCGGGGCCTACAATGAGCAGTTCTTC. It translates to CASSEFSSGAYNEQFF.

The rearrangement links TRBV19 to TRBJ1-1; 7 positions agree with TRBD1. Germline CDR1 and CDR2: LNHDA and SQIVND (reference sequence). CDR3 length: 13 residues. Unmatched junction bases numbered 7, after V lost 10 bases and J lost 2 bases. The CDR3 reads CATRQGRNTEAFF. In DNA, the CDR3 is TGTGCCACCAGACAGGGTCGTAACACTGAAGCTTTCTTT.

This clone appeared a single time. The CDR3 sequence: CASSVQRNNSPLHF. In DNA, the CDR3 is TGTGCCAGCAGTGTACAGAGAAATAATTCACCCCTCCACTTT. The V and J genes are TRBV2 and TRBJ1-6; no definite D call. The germline gives CDR1 SNHLY, CDR2 FYNNEI. CDR3 length: 14 amino acids. Deletions cut 4 bases from V and 5 bases from J, with 9 bases between.

This sequence joins TRBV4-2 and TRBJ1-4; no firm D call. This CDR3 region has 16 residues. Germline V gene sequence: CDR1 LGHNA, CDR2 YNFKEQ. V was pared by 1 base and J by 5 bases, with 14 bases between. The CDR3 coding sequence is TGTGCCAGCAGCCAAGGGTCGTGGCAGGAGAATGAAAAACTGTTTTTT. Translating it yields CASSQGSWQENEKLFF.

CDR3 coding DNA: TGTGCCAGCTGGGACAGATACACTGAAGCTTTCTTT. Its protein product is CASWDRYTEAFF. The V gene is TRBV2, the J gene TRBJ1-1; TRBD1 matches 7 bases. The CDR3 loop spans 12 amino acids. Germline CDR1 is SNHLY and CDR2 is FYNNEI. V lost 8 bases, J lost 3 bases, and 3 bases stayed unmatched.

The gene calls are TRBV3-1 (or the pseudogene TRBV3-2) and TRBJ2-3; D remains ambiguous. The germline V gene has CDR1 LGHDT and CDR2 YNNKEL (reference sequence). The CDR3 runs 12 residues. Trimming cost V 1 base and J 3 bases, with 2 bases left between them. The CDR3 reads CASSQATDTQYF. Here the CDR3 DNA reads TGTGCCAGCAGCCAAGCGACAGATACGCAGTATTTT.